The 20 T cell receptor beta chains below all came from one sample that was sequenced in a study of blood T cell repertoires in COVID-19. Assay: immunoSEQ multiplex PCR; the TCRdb copy retains only in-frame clones and omits some. The table lists under 200,000 clones, about 82% of them singletons. The sample taken for sequencing was peripheral blood. These receptors all stem from an older man with active or convalescent COVID-19.

The CDR3 here is CASSPPSGTLGNEQFF. CDR3 DNA: TGTGCCAGCTCACCACCGTCCGGAACCCTCGGGAATGAGCAGTTCTTC. This chain connects TRBV18 to TRBJ2-1; D ambiguous. Germline V gene sequence: CDR1 KGHSH, CDR2 LQKENI. The CDR3 is 16 amino acids. V dropped 0 bases and J dropped 7 bases, with 16 bases sitting between them.

J is TRBJ2-3 and V is TRBV3-1 (or the pseudogene TRBV3-2); possible D gene TRBD1, 6 bases. The germline V gene encodes CDR1 LGHDT and CDR2 YNNKEL (reference sequence). Trimming took 6 bases from V and 4 from J, leaving 14 bases between them. The CDR3 is made up of 14 amino acids. The DNA for the CDR3 is TGTGCCAGCAGTGGGACATCCTGGGCAGATACGCAGTATTTT. It translates to CASSGTSWADTQYF.

V gene TRBV7-2 combines with J gene TRBJ1-2, with D unclear. The CDR3 has 13 amino acids. The V end was cut by 7 bases, the J end by 8 bases, with 17 bases between. Germline values: CDR1 SGHTA, CDR2 FQGNSA. Written as DNA, the CDR3 is TGTGCCAGCACCCCCACCCGGGAGTGGGGCTACACCTTC. The encoded protein is CASTPTREWGYTF. Supplemented by reference TRBV7-2 and TRBJ1-2, the full variable domain reads GAGVSQSPSNKVTEKGKDVELRCDPISGHTALYWYRQSLGQGLEFLIYFQGNSAPDKSGLPSDRFSAERTGGSVSTLTIQRTQQEDSAVYLCASTPTREWGYTFGSGTRLTVV.

The chain couples TRBV9 to TRBJ2-3; TRBD2 aligns across 10 bases. Germline V CDR1 and CDR2: SGDLS, YYNGEE. Losses at the gene ends were 4 bases for V and 10 bases for J; bases not matched to a gene: 12. This CDR3 is built from 15 residues. The CDR3 loop is CASSPASGRRGPQYF. DNA for the CDR3: TGTGCCAGCAGCCCAGCTAGCGGGAGAAGGGGGCCGCAGTATTTT.

The gene calls are TRBV7-7 and TRBJ2-5; D uncertain. Trimming pared 8 bases from V and 5 bases from J, leaving 15 bases between. The CDR3 covers 13 residues. Germline V lookup: CDR1 SSHAT, CDR2 FNYEAQ (reference sequence). The CDR3 DNA reads as TGTGCCAGCCCCTGCTCTGGGCAGGAGACCCAGTACTTC. It is translated as CASPCSGQETQYF.

The CDR3 coding sequence is TGCGCCAGCAGCTTCTTTAGCGGGGAGTCGGGCAATGAGCAGTTCTTC. Translated: CASSFFSGESGNEQFF. This rearrangement joins TRBV5-1 to TRBJ2-1, with 8 nucleotides matching TRBD2. This CDR3 contains 16 residues. J lost 6 bases, V lost 2 bases, and 10 bases had no gene match. Germline CDR1 SGHRS, CDR2 YFSETQ.

The chain couples TRBV5-1 to TRBJ1-2, with D maybe TRBD1 (5 bases). There are 16 residues in the CDR3. Trimming cost V 4 bases and J 0 bases, with 16 bases left between them. Germline loops: CDR1 SGHRS, CDR2 YFSETQ. The CDR3 region is CASSNRPQGANYGYTF. Written as DNA, the CDR3 is TGCGCCAGCAGCAATAGACCGCAGGGTGCTAACTATGGCTACACCTTC.

V usage is TRBV5-1 and J usage is TRBJ2-1; TRBD2 matches 11 bases. Losses at the gene ends were 4 bases for V and 4 bases for J; bases not matched to a gene: 7. This CDR3 has 16 amino acids. Germline V lookup: CDR1 SGHRS, CDR2 YFSETQ. The CDR3 reads CASSAHTSGGYNEQFF. In nucleotides, the CDR3 is TGCGCCAGCAGCGCGCACACTAGCGGGGGTTACAATGAGCAGTTCTTC.

The rearrangement joins TRBV5-1 to TRBJ2-7; TRBD1 might be the D (6 bases). This CDR3 has 14 amino acids. CDR1 is SGHRS, CDR2 YFSETQ, per germline. V lost 3 bases to trimming and J lost 6 bases, with 16 bases between them. CDR3 in amino acids: CASSSGEQGGEQYF. Here the CDR3 DNA reads TGCGCCAGCAGCTCAGGGGAACAGGGTGGCGAGCAGTACTTC.

This clone was observed once. At the DNA level, this CDR3 is encoded by other sequences in the same sample as well. The genes are TRBV5-6 and TRBJ1-6; 7 bases match TRBD1. In germline, CDR1 is SGHDT, CDR2 YYEEEE. CDR3 size: 15 residues. After removal of 2 bases from V and 4 bases from J, the junction contained 3 bases not matched to a gene. CDR3 nucleotides: TGTGCCAGCAGCTTCCGACAGGGATATAATTCACCCCTCCACTTT. Translation gives CASSFRQGYNSPLHF.

The CDR3 loop is CASSYEGQGNSPLHF. The CDR3 DNA reads TGTGCCAGCAGTTATGAAGGACAGGGAAATTCACCCCTCCACTTT. This chain links TRBV6-2 or TRBV6-3 with TRBJ1-6, with 8 bases that match TRBD1. The CDR3 sequence is 15 residues long. The junction had 5 bases not matched to a gene; V was cut back by 3 bases and J by 7 bases. CDR1 and CDR2 (germline): MNHEY, SVGEGT.

In DNA, the CDR3 is TGCAGCGTTGAAACCCGGACACGCGAGCAGTACTTC. Its protein product is CSVETRTREQYF. The rearrangement joins TRBV29-1 to TRBJ2-7; tentative D call: TRBD1 (5 bases). The germline gives CDR1 SQVTM, CDR2 ANQGSEA. Trimming pared 2 bases from V and 6 bases from J, leaving 11 bases between. This CDR3 spans 12 amino acids.

This sequence joins TRBV7-2 and TRBJ2-5, with TRBD2 matching 12 bases. Trimming cost V 4 bases and J 5 bases; bases outside gene matches: 11. The CDR3 is 17 residues long. Germline V gene lookup returns CDR1 SGHTA and CDR2 FQGNSA. The CDR3 sequence: CASSSSLAGGLSETQYF. Here the CDR3 DNA reads TGTGCCAGCAGCTCGTCTCTAGCGGGGGGGCTTTCTGAGACCCAGTACTTC.

The chain links TRBV19 to TRBJ1-4; the D gene is possibly TRBD1 (5 bases). CDR1 and CDR2 from the germline V gene are LNHDA and SQIVND (reference sequence). The CDR3 spans 15 residues. Trimming cost V 1 base and J 10 bases, with 16 bases left between them. CDR3 in amino acids: CASSIGRQWGGKLFF. CDR3 coding DNA: TGTGCCAGTAGTATAGGGCGACAGTGGGGAGGAAAACTGTTTTTT.

The chain couples TRBV29-1 to TRBJ2-1; the D gene is possibly TRBD2 (6 bases). This CDR3 spans 14 amino acids. Trimming shortened V by 5 bases and J by 5 bases, and 16 bases separated the two germline ends. The germline V gene encodes CDR1 SQVTM and CDR2 ANQGSEA. The chain's CDR3 is CSVFSAGMNNEQFF. The CDR3 DNA sequence: TGCAGCGTTTTTTCGGCGGGGATGAACAATGAGCAGTTCTTC.

This clone was observed a few times. The V and J genes are TRBV6-1 and TRBJ1-1; TRBD1 might be the D (6 bases). The CDR3 length is 15 residues. CDR1 and CDR2 from the germline V gene are MNHNS and SASEGT. V dropped 2 bases and J dropped 3 bases, with 13 bases sitting between them. The CDR3 region is CASSEQLGADTEAFF. The DNA of the CDR3 is TGTGCCAGCAGTGAACAACTGGGGGCGGACACTGAAGCTTTCTTT.

The V and J genes are TRBV5-1 and TRBJ2-6, with TRBD1 identical over 10 bases. The CDR3 has 16 residues. Germline CDR1 is SGHRS and CDR2 is YFSETQ. Losses at the gene ends were 3 bases for V and 2 bases for J; bases not matched to a gene: 2. CDR3: CASSSGQGPGANVLTF. The CDR3 DNA sequence: TGCGCCAGCAGCTCGGGACAGGGGCCTGGGGCCAACGTCCTGACTTTC. Based on the CDR3 plus reference TRBV5-1 and TRBJ2-6, the full variable domain is KAGVTQTPRYLIKTRGQQVTLSCSPISGHRSVSWYQQTPGQGLQFLFEYFSETQRNKGNFPGRFSGRQFSNSRSEMNVSTLELGDSALYLCASSSGQGPGANVLTFGAGSRLTVL.

This rearrangement joins TRBV7-2 to TRBJ1-2, with 11 bases identical to TRBD1. There are 16 residues in the CDR3. V lost 2 bases, J lost 6 bases, and 8 bases stayed unmatched. The germline V gene encodes CDR1 SGHTA and CDR2 FQGNSA. The CDR3 is CASSLTQGQGVDGYTF. The CDR3 DNA reads TGTGCCAGCAGCTTAACCCAGGGACAGGGGGTGGATGGCTACACCTTC.

This clone has a handful of counts. V gene TRBV2 combines with J gene TRBJ1-1; 9 nucleotides line up with TRBD1. This CDR3 has 11 amino acids. With V trimmed by 8 bases and J by 10 bases, 5 bases remained unmatched. Germline CDR1 is SNHLY and CDR2 is FYNNEI. The CDR3: CASLPQGAAFF. The CDR3 bases are TGTGCCAGCCTACCACAGGGGGCAGCTTTCTTT.

This clone was counted a few times. V and J are TRBV5-1 and TRBJ1-3; perhaps TRBD1 as D (6 bases). Trimming shortened V by 4 bases and J by 8 bases, and 19 bases separated the two germline ends. Per the germline V gene, CDR1 is SGHRS and CDR2 is YFSETQ. CDR3 size: 15 residues. CDR3 nucleotide sequence: TGCGCCAGCAGCGACTCACAGGGAGCTTCGGACACCATATATTTT. As protein: CASSDSQGASDTIYF.